A selection of T cell receptor beta chains follows, all from one sample in a study of T cell changes during pregnancy in multiple sclerosis. The assay was immunoSEQ multiplex PCR, and TCRdb's table has in-frame clones only and misses some. The table lists almost 50,000 clones, about 90% of them singletons. The source was CD8+ T cells from peripheral blood mononuclear cells, collected after pregnancy. The receptors were sampled from a female donor with multiple sclerosis, enrolled in a pregnancy study. CDR3s include the opening cysteine and the closing phenylalanine or tryptophan. Fields, in order: clone size, D gene, V gene, J gene, CDR3 protein, CDR3 DNA. A D gene is named only where the DNA matches it firmly. Clone size appears in some rows only: once, few, many, or a class for an expanded clone.

size: -
D: -
V: TRBV5-6
J: TRBJ1-1
CDR3: CASSLSRTLEAFF
DNA: TGTGCCAGCAGCTTGTCGCGGACTCTTGAAGCTTTCTTT

size: -
D: -
V: TRBV21-1
J: TRBJ2-7
CDR3: CASVRDRSYEQYF
DNA: TGTGCCAGCGTCCGGGACAGGAGTTACGAGCAGTACTTC

size: -
D: -
V: TRBV6-5
J: TRBJ2-5
CDR3: CASRKLPGQETQYF
DNA: TGTGCCAGCAGGAAGCTCCCGGGACAAGAGACCCAGTACTTC

size: -
D: TRBD1
V: TRBV7-3
J: TRBJ2-5
CDR3: CASSLGTGGSETQYF
DNA: TGTGCCAGCAGCTTAGGGACAGGGGGCTCAGAGACCCAGTACTTC

size: -
D: -
V: TRBV9
J: TRBJ1-5
CDR3: CASSAQANSNQPQHF
DNA: TGTGCCAGCAGCGCACAGGCTAATAGCAATCAGCCCCAGCATTTT

size: -
D: TRBD1
V: TRBV4-1
J: TRBJ2-1
CDR3: CASSPGTGDVDEQFF
DNA: TGCGCCAGCAGCCCGGGGACAGGGGATGTCGATGAGCAGTTCTTC

size: -
D: -
V: TRBV5-6
J: TRBJ2-1
CDR3: CASSLDSPNNEQFF
DNA: TGTGCCAGCAGCTTGGATAGCCCCAACAATGAGCAGTTCTTC

size: -
D: TRBD1
V: TRBV5-1
J: TRBJ2-7
CDR3: CASSFYGTGAIEQYF
DNA: TGCGCCAGCAGCTTCTATGGGACAGGGGCAATCGAGCAGTACTTC

size: -
D: TRBD1
V: TRBV18
J: TRBJ1-5
CDR3: CASSPSQGAGNQPQHF
DNA: TGTGCCAGCTCACCATCGCAGGGGGCTGGCAATCAGCCCCAGCATTTT

size: -
D: TRBD1
V: TRBV29-1
J: TRBJ1-2
CDR3: CSVAKDRSYGYTF
DNA: TGCAGCGTTGCAAAGGACAGGAGCTATGGCTACACCTTC

size: few
D: TRBD1
V: TRBV4-1
J: TRBJ1-6
CDR3: CASSIRDSNPSPLHF
DNA: TGCGCCAGCAGTATCCGGGACAGTAACCCTTCACCCCTCCACTTT

size: -
D: TRBD2
V: TRBV18
J: TRBJ2-1
CDR3: CASSPFFPGGSEQFF
DNA: TGTGCCAGCTCACCGTTCTTTCCGGGGGGAAGTGAGCAGTTCTTC

size: few
D: -
V: TRBV29-1
J: TRBJ2-5
CDR3: CSVEGGSLPETQYF
DNA: TGCAGCGTTGAGGGGGGTTCTTTGCCAGAGACCCAGTACTTC

size: -
D: -
V: TRBV7-3
J: TRBJ1-1
CDR3: CASSLRGGDTEAFF
DNA: TGTGCCAGCAGCTTAAGGGGGGGGGACACTGAAGCTTTCTTT

size: -
D: -
V: TRBV9
J: TRBJ1-5
CDR3: CASSLTGEVQPQHF
DNA: TGTGCCAGCAGCCTGACGGGGGAGGTTCAGCCCCAGCATTTT

size: -
D: -
V: TRBV27
J: TRBJ1-5
CDR3: CASSLWQGQPQHF
DNA: TGTGCCAGCAGCCTCTGGCAGGGTCAGCCCCAGCATTTT

size: -
D: -
V: TRBV5-5
J: TRBJ1-1
CDR3: CASTWGGDTEAFF
DNA: TGTGCCAGCACGTGGGGCGGGGACACTGAAGCTTTCTTT

size: few
D: -
V: TRBV2
J: TRBJ1-5
CDR3: CASSDQGGNQPQHF
DNA: TGTGCCAGCAGTGATCAGGGTGGCAATCAGCCCCAGCATTTT

size: -
D: TRBD1
V: TRBV2
J: TRBJ2-5
CDR3: CASSETGGWEETQYF
DNA: TGTGCCAGCAGTGAGACAGGGGGCTGGGAAGAGACCCAGTACTTC

size: -
D: -
V: TRBV11-2
J: TRBJ2-1
CDR3: CASSGLRGLNNEQFF
DNA: TGTGCCAGCAGCGGCCTGCGGGGCCTTAACAATGAGCAGTTCTTC

size: -
D: -
V: TRBV6-5
J: TRBJ2-1
CDR3: CASSFGQFYSYNEQFF
DNA: TGTGCCAGCAGTTTCGGACAGTTTTATTCCTACAATGAGCAGTTCTTC

size: few
D: TRBD1
V: TRBV19
J: TRBJ1-1
CDR3: CASRQGGTEAFF
DNA: TGTGCCAGTAGACAGGGGGGCACTGAAGCTTTCTTT

size: -
D: -
V: TRBV9
J: TRBJ1-2
CDR3: CASSVEGSANYGYTF
DNA: TGTGCCAGCAGCGTAGAGGGGTCCGCAAACTATGGCTACACCTTC

size: -
D: TRBD1
V: TRBV13
J: TRBJ2-2
CDR3: CASSEDRDAGELFF
DNA: TGTGCCAGCAGCGAGGACAGGGACGCCGGGGAGCTGTTTTTT

size: -
D: -
V: TRBV7-7
J: TRBJ2-1
CDR3: CASSLGGAGRGEQFF
DNA: TGTGCTAGCAGCTTAGGAGGTGCGGGACGAGGTGAGCAGTTCTTC

size: -
D: -
V: TRBV6-1
J: TRBJ2-1
CDR3: CASSDSSYNEQFF
DNA: TGTGCCAGCAGTGACAGCTCCTACAATGAGCAGTTCTTC

size: -
D: -
V: TRBV10-1
J: TRBJ2-5
CDR3: CASLTAQGSEETQYF
DNA: TGCGCCAGCCTCACAGCGCAGGGATCCGAAGAGACCCAGTACTTC

size: -
D: TRBD1
V: TRBV7-9
J: TRBJ2-3
CDR3: CASSLDQGAGLSTDTQYF
DNA: TGTGCCAGCAGCTTAGATCAGGGGGCGGGACTCAGCACAGATACGCAGTATTTT

size: -
D: -
V: TRBV5-6
J: TRBJ1-2
CDR3: CASSPGTSSGYTF
DNA: TGTGCCAGCAGCCCGGGGACATCAAGTGGCTACACCTTC

size: -
D: -
V: TRBV10-1
J: TRBJ1-2
CDR3: CASSRTERDYGYTF
DNA: TGCGCCAGCAGTAGGACAGAGAGAGACTATGGCTACACCTTC

size: -
D: -
V: TRBV18
J: TRBJ1-4
CDR3: CASSLGQSELFF
DNA: TGTGCCAGCTCACTAGGACAGTCGGAACTGTTTTTT

size: -
D: TRBD2
V: TRBV9
J: TRBJ2-5
CDR3: CASSVDGGGLETQYF
DNA: TGTGCCAGCAGCGTAGACGGGGGGGGGCTTGAGACCCAGTACTTC

size: -
D: TRBD1
V: TRBV27
J: TRBJ2-5
CDR3: CASSYGTAQETQYF
DNA: TGTGCCAGCAGTTACGGGACAGCCCAAGAGACCCAGTACTTC

size: -
D: TRBD2
V: TRBV7-3
J: TRBJ2-5
CDR3: CASSPSGDKETQYF
DNA: TGTGCCAGCAGCCCGAGCGGGGATAAAGAGACCCAGTACTTC

size: -
D: TRBD2
V: TRBV10-3
J: TRBJ2-1
CDR3: CAIGSGGAYNEQFF
DNA: TGTGCCATCGGTAGCGGGGGCGCTTACAATGAGCAGTTCTTC

size: -
D: -
V: TRBV6-1
J: TRBJ2-6
CDR3: CASSSTVSGANVLTF
DNA: TGTGCCAGCAGCTCGACAGTCTCTGGGGCCAACGTCCTGACTTTC

size: -
D: -
V: TRBV12-5
J: TRBJ1-2
CDR3: CASGSFGAAYGYTF
DNA: TGTGCTAGTGGATCCTTTGGGGCAGCCTATGGCTACACCTTC

size: -
D: TRBD2
V: TRBV7-6
J: TRBJ2-5
CDR3: CASSWRGGPETQYF
DNA: TGTGCCAGCAGCTGGCGGGGGGGCCCAGAGACCCAGTACTTC

size: -
D: TRBD1
V: TRBV28
J: TRBJ2-7
CDR3: CASSSLQGLGSYEQYF
DNA: TGTGCCAGCAGTTCGTTACAGGGGCTGGGCTCCTACGAGCAGTACTTC

size: -
D: -
V: TRBV29-1
J: TRBJ1-2
CDR3: CSVQDSHYGYTF
DNA: TGCAGCGTTCAGGACAGCCACTATGGCTACACCTTC

size: -
D: -
V: TRBV11-3
J: TRBJ2-1
CDR3: CASSTAGRNEQFF
DNA: TGTGCCAGCAGCACCGCGGGGAGGAATGAGCAGTTCTTC

size: -
D: -
V: TRBV9
J: TRBJ2-7
CDR3: CASSVDAGASYEQYF
DNA: TGTGCCAGCAGCGTAGATGCGGGGGCCTCCTACGAGCAGTACTTC

size: -
D: TRBD2
V: TRBV5-4
J: TRBJ2-7
CDR3: CASSPNGASGGNYEQYF
DNA: TGTGCCAGCAGCCCCAATGGGGCTAGCGGGGGAAACTACGAGCAGTACTTC

size: -
D: -
V: TRBV7-2
J: TRBJ1-2
CDR3: CASSLGPLGSMDYGYTF
DNA: TGTGCCAGCAGCTTAGGCCCCCTCGGGAGTATGGACTATGGCTACACCTTC

size: -
D: -
V: TRBV6-5
J: TRBJ1-2
CDR3: CASSIGRAGLYGYTF
DNA: TGTGCCAGCAGTATCGGACGGGCGGGATTGTATGGCTACACCTTC

size: -
D: TRBD1
V: TRBV7-6
J: TRBJ1-6
CDR3: CASSSTTGGENSPLHF
DNA: TGTGCCAGCAGCTCCACGACAGGGGGCGAAAATTCACCCCTCCACTTT

size: -
D: -
V: TRBV7-9
J: TRBJ2-1
CDR3: CASSLGRTGVHNEQFF
DNA: TGTGCCAGCAGCTTAGGGAGGACGGGGGTCCACAATGAGCAGTTCTTC

size: -
D: TRBD1
V: TRBV11-2
J: TRBJ1-2
CDR3: CASSPGQAYGYTF
DNA: TGTGCCAGCAGCCCCGGACAGGCCTATGGCTACACCTTC

size: -
D: -
V: TRBV30
J: TRBJ1-4
CDR3: CAWTGLTTNEKLFF
DNA: TGTGCCTGGACAGGGCTTACAACTAATGAAAAACTGTTTTTT

size: -
D: TRBD2
V: TRBV4-1
J: TRBJ2-3
CDR3: CASSPLPGLETDTQYF
DNA: TGCGCCAGCAGCCCCTTACCGGGACTAGAGACAGATACGCAGTATTTT

size: -
D: TRBD2
V: TRBV25-1
J: TRBJ2-5
CDR3: CASSLLASGEAQETQYF
DNA: TGTGCCAGCAGTTTATTAGCTAGCGGGGAGGCCCAAGAGACCCAGTACTTC

size: -
D: TRBD2
V: TRBV27
J: TRBJ2-1
CDR3: CASSWAGGQNEQFF
DNA: TGTGCCAGCAGTTGGGCGGGGGGGCAGAATGAGCAGTTCTTC

size: -
D: TRBD1
V: TRBV27
J: TRBJ2-5
CDR3: CASSAGGTETQYF
DNA: TGTGCCAGCAGCGCAGGGGGCACGGAGACCCAGTACTTC

size: -
D: TRBD2
V: TRBV27
J: TRBJ2-1
CDR3: CASSLLAGGFGYNEQFF
DNA: TGTGCCAGCAGCTTACTAGCGGGGGGGTTTGGGTACAATGAGCAGTTCTTC

size: -
D: -
V: TRBV6-5
J: TRBJ1-2
CDR3: CASSPSGYGYTF
DNA: TGTGCCAGCAGTCCTTCAGGGTATGGCTACACCTTC

size: once
D: TRBD1
V: TRBV2
J: TRBJ2-1
CDR3: CANTHRRDRQTDNEQFF
DNA: TGTGCCAACACCCACAGACGGGACAGACAGACTGACAATGAGCAGTTCTTC

size: -
D: TRBD1
V: TRBV18
J: TRBJ2-7
CDR3: CASSPKPGQSPYEQYF
DNA: TGTGCCAGCTCACCTAAACCGGGACAGTCCCCCTACGAGCAGTACTTC

size: -
D: TRBD1
V: TRBV6-1
J: TRBJ1-2
CDR3: CASSDVTGGRNGYTF
DNA: TGTGCCAGCAGTGACGTGACAGGGGGCAGAAATGGCTACACCTTC

size: -
D: -
V: TRBV19
J: TRBJ2-1
CDR3: CASRMSNEQFF
DNA: TGTGCCAGTAGGATGAGTAATGAGCAGTTCTTC